The T cell receptor (beta chain) described here comes from a study of memory CD4+ T cells and cytomegalovirus serostatus. The protocol was immunoSEQ multiplex PCR, while the TCRdb copy is restricted to in-frame clones and leaves out a portion. The table has 35,000 to 45,000 clones, about 76% seen once. The sort gate was single viable CD3+CD4+CD8-CD45RO+ cells for memory CD4+ T cells. This CDR3 is 15 amino acids long. Germline V gives CDR1 MNHEY, CDR2 SVGAGI. The J segment lost 5 bases and the V segment lost 2 bases, leaving 5 bases of the junction unmatched. This chain connects TRBV6-5 to TRBJ2-1; TRBD2 agrees at 8 bases. The sequence was obtained from an adult in good health and CMV-seronegative. The source material was memory CD4+ T cells from blood. CDR3 protein: CASSYGGGLNNEQFF. CDR3 nucleotide sequence: TGTGCCAGCAGTTACGGCGGGGGGTTAAACAATGAGCAGTTCTTC.